This T cell receptor beta chain stems from a study of identical twins. TCRdb re-called the 5' RACE reads through MiXCR, storing one row per CDR3 protein. The table includes about 790,000 distinct CDR3 sequences, 15% to 20% detected once. General study results and limits: Beta clonotypes that were abundant in cord blood contained fewer insertions, a pattern absent from memory repertoires.

The CDR3 sequence is 13 residues long. Germline V gene sequence: CDR1 SGHVS, CDR2 FNYEAQ. Trimming took off 2 bases at V and 5 bases at J, with 8 bases between the two ends. All donors were healthy Caucasians. This clonotype was seen a handful of times. Its antigen remains unknown. These data were also filed under a second study, of T cells expressing NK-cell markers. From that second work: Whether expanded NKG2C+ T cell clones were HCMV-specific remained unclear.

The gene calls are TRBV7-6 and TRBJ2-3; D call uncertain. Sequencing used PBMCs. This clonotype originated in a woman under 30 in good health. DNA of the CDR3: TGTGCCAGCAGCTTACCTGCAGAAGATACGCAGTATTTT. It yields the protein CASSLPAEDTQYF.